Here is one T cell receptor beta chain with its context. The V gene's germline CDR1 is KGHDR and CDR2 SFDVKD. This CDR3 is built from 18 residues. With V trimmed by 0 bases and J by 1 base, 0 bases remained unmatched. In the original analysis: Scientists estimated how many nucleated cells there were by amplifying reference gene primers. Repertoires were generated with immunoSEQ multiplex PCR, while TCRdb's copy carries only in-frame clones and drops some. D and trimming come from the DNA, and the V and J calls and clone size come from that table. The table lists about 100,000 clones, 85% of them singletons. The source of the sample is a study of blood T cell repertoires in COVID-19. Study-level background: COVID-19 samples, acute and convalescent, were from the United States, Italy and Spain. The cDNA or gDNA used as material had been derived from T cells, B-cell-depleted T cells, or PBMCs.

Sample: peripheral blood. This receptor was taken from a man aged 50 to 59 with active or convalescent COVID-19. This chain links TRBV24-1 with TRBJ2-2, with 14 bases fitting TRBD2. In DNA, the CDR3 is TGTGCCACCAGTGATTTGGGGACTAGCGGGAGGAACACCGGGGAGCTGTTTTTT. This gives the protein CATSDLGTSGRNTGELFF.